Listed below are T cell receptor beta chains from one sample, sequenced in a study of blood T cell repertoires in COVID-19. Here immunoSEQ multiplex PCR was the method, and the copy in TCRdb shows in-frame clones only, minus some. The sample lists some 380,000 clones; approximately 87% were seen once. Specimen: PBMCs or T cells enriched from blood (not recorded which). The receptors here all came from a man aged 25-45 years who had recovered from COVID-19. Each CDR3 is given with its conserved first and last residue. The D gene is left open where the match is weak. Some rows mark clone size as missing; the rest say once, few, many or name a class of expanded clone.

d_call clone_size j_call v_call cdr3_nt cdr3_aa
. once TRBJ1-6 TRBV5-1 TGCGCCAGCAGCTTAGAGTTAAATAATTCACCCCTCCACTTT CASSLELNNSPLHF
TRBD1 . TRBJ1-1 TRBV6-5 TGTGCCAGCAGTTACTCGATCCAGGGGGCAACCACTGAAGCTTTCTTT CASSYSIQGATTEAFF
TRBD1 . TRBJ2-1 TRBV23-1 TGCGCCAGCAGTCAATCCAGACAGGGTGGGAATGAGCAGTTCTTC CASSQSRQGGNEQFF
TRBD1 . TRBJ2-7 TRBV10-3 TGTGCCACCTCAGGGGGCGAAACCTACGAGCAGTACTTC CATSGGETYEQYF
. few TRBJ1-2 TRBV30 TGTGCCTGGAGGACCAGGGGAGGCTACACCTTC CAWRTRGGYTF
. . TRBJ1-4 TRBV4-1 TGCGCCAGCAGCCAAGGAGGGAGGGAGATGGAAAAACTGTTTTTT CASSQGGREMEKLFF
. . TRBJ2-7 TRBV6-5 TGTGCCAGCAGTTCACAGGGATACGAGCAGTACTTC CASSSQGYEQYF
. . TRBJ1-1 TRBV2 TGTGCCAGCAATACAGGACCCCACACTGAAGCTTTCTTT CASNTGPHTEAFF
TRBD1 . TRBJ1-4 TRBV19 TGTGCCAGTAGTATTGATTCTACGGGACAGGGTATAGAAAAACTGTTTTTT CASSIDSTGQGIEKLFF
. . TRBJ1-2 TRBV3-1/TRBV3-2 TGTGCCAGCAGCCAACGGGACACCTACTACACCTTC CASSQRDTYYTF
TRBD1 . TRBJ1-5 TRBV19 TGTGCCAGTAGAGGGGGCGGTCAGCCCCAGCATTTT CASRGGGQPQHF
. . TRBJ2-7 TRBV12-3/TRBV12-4 TGTGCCAGCACCCCCCCCTATACGTACGAGCAGTACTTC CASTPPYTYEQYF
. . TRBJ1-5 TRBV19 TGTGCCAGTAGACCAGGGATCAGAAATCAGCCCCAGCATTTT CASRPGIRNQPQHF
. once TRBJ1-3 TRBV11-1 TGTGCCAGCAGCTCCAGCGGGGGGACTCCTGGAAACACCATATATTTT CASSSSGGTPGNTIYF
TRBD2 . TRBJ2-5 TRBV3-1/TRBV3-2 TGTGCCAGCAGCCACGGTAAGGGAGGGTCCGAGGAGACCCAGTACTTC CASSHGKGGSEETQYF
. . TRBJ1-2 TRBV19 TGTGCCGTCGTAGGGCAGGGGAACTATGGCTACACCTTC CAVVGQGNYGYTF
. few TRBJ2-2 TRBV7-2 TGTGCCAGCAGCTTAGCGTTACTCAGGGGCACCGGGGAGCTGTTTTTT CASSLALLRGTGELFF
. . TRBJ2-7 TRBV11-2 TGTGCCAGCAGCTTAGCTAGTTGGGGGGTGGGCAACGAGCAGTACTTC CASSLASWGVGNEQYF
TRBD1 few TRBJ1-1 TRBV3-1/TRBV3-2 TGTGCCAGCACTCCAACCTGGGGCAGGGGGCGAACTGAAGCTTTCTTT CASTPTWGRGRTEAFF
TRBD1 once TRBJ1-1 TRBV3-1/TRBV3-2 TGTGCCAGCAGCGGGACAGGGATCTACACTGAAGCTTTCTTT CASSGTGIYTEAFF
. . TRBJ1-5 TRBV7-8 TGTGCCAGCAGCTCCCGCCCGGGGGGGAATCAGCCCCAGCATTTT CASSSRPGGNQPQHF
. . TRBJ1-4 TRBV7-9 TGTGCCAGCAGCTTGGAGGGAGGAGGTGAAAAACTGTTTTTT CASSLEGGGEKLFF
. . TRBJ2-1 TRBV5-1 TGCGCCAGCAGCTTTGCGGGGGCTCCGTACAATGAGCAGTTCTTC CASSFAGAPYNEQFF
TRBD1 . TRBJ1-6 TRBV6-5 TGTGCCAGCAGGGCGACAGGGGTAGGTAATTCACCCCTCCACTTT CASRATGVGNSPLHF
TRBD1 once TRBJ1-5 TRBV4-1 TGCGCCAGCAGCCAGGACAGGGATGGTCAGCCCCAGCATTTT CASSQDRDGQPQHF